Following are 2 T cell receptor beta chains from one sample sequenced in a study of blood T cell repertoires in COVID-19. Generated by immunoSEQ multiplex PCR, the TCRdb table keeps only in-frame clones and is missing some. This table holds approximately 70,000 clones, over 80% found once. Material for sequencing was peripheral blood. All receptors derive from a man at least 80 years old with active or convalescent COVID-19.

The J gene is TRBJ2-3, the V gene TRBV12-3 or TRBV12-4; 7 bases fit TRBD2. CDR3 length: 13 residues. J lost 6 bases, V lost 10 bases, and 10 bases had no gene match. DNA for the CDR3: TGTGCCACCACTAGCGCCGGTGGGGATACGCAGTATTTT. It encodes CATTSAGGDTQYF.

This clone was counted only a few times. The chain links TRBV5-1 to TRBJ1-2; unclear D gene. Germline V lookup: CDR1 SGHRS, CDR2 YFSETQ. V lost 0 bases and J lost 7, with 7 bases in between. The CDR3 has 12 amino acids. The CDR3 DNA reads as TGCGCCAGCAGCTTGGGGGGAGGTGGCTACACCTTC. Protein sequence: CASSLGGGGYTF.